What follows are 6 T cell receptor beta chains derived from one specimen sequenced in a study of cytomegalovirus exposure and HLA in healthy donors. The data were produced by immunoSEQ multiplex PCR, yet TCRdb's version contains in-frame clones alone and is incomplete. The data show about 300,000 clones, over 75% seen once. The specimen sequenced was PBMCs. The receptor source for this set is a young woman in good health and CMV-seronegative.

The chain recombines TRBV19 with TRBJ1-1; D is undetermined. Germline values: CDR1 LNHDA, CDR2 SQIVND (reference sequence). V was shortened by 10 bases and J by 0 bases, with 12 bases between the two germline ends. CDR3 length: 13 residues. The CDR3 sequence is CATRALLNTEAFF. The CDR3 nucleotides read TGTGCCACGAGAGCCCTTCTGAACACTGAAGCTTTCTTT.

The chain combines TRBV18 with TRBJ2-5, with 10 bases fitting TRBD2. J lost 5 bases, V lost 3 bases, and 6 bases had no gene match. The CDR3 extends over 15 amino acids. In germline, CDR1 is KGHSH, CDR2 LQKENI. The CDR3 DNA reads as TGTGCCAGCTCACCCTTGAGCGGGAGGGTTGAGACCCAGTACTTC. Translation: CASSPLSGRVETQYF.

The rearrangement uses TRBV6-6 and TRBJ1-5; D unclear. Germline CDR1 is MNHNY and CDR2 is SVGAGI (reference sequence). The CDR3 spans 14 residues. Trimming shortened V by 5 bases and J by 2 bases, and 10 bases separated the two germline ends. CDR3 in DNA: TGTGCCAGCAGTGCCCGGGGTGGCAATCAGCCCCAGCATTTT. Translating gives CASSARGGNQPQHF.

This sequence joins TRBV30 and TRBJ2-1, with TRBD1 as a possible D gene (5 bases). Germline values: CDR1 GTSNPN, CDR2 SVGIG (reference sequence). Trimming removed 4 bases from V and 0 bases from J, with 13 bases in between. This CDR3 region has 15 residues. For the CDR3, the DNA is TGTGCCTGGAACAGGAACCCGGACTCCTACAATGAGCAGTTCTTC. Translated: CAWNRNPDSYNEQFF.

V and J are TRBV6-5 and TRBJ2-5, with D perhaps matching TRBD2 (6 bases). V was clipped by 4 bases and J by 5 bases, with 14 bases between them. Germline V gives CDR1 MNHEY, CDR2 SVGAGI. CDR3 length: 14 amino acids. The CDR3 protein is CASSFSRDSETQYF. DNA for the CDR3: TGTGCCAGCAGTTTTTCGAGGGACTCGGAGACCCAGTACTTC.

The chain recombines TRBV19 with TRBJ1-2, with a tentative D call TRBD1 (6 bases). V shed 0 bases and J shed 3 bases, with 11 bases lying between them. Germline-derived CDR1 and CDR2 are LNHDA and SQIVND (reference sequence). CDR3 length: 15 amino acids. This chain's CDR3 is CASSIDGRGDYGYTF. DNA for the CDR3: TGTGCCAGTAGTATAGACGGCAGGGGAGACTATGGCTACACCTTC.